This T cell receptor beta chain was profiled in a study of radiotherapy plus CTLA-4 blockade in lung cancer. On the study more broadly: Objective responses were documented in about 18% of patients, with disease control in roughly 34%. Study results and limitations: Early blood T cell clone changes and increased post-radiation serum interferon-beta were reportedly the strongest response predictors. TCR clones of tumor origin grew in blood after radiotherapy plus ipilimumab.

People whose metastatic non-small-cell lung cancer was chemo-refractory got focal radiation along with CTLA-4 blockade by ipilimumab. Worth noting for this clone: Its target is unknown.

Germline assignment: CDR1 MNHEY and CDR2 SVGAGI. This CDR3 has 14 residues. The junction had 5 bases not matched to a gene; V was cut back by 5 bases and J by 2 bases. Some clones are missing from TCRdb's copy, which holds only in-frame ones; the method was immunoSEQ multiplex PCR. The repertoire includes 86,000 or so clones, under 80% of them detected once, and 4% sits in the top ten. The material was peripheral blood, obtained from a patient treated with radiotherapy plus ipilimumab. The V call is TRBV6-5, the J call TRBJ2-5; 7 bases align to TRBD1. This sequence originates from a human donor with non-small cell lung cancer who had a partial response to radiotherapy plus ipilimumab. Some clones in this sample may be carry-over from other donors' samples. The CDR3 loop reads CASSRDSIQETQYF. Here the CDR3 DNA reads TGTGCCAGCAGTCGGGACAGTATTCAAGAGACCCAGTACTTC.